A selection of T cell receptor beta chains follows, all from one sample in a study of cytomegalovirus exposure and HLA in healthy donors. TCRdb's copy holds only in-frame clones and misses some; the assay was immunoSEQ multiplex PCR. The sample consists of some 150,000 clones, more than 65% of them appearing once. Sequences were obtained from PBMCs. The receptors shown here come from a man aged 45 to 65 in good health and CMV-seropositive. Both conserved end residues are part of each CDR3. A D gene is named only where the DNA matches it firmly. Part of the rows lack a size; the others show once, few, many or a class for expanded clones.

CDR3nt: TGTGCCAGCAGGGATTGGTCAGGAATCACCGGGGAGCTGTTTTTT
CDR3aa: CASRDWSGITGELFF
abundance: -
d_gene: -
v_gene: TRBV7-9
j_gene: TRBJ2-2

CDR3nt: TGTGCCAGCAACATACAGGGGGCGGGGACTGAAGCTTTCTTT
CDR3aa: CASNIQGAGTEAFF
abundance: -
d_gene: TRBD1
v_gene: TRBV11-2
j_gene: TRBJ1-1

CDR3nt: TGTGCCAGCACCCCCGGGACAGGGGCGGCAGATACGCAGTATTTT
CDR3aa: CASTPGTGAADTQYF
abundance: -
d_gene: TRBD1
v_gene: TRBV6-4
j_gene: TRBJ2-3

CDR3nt: TGTGCCAGTAGTGACAACAGGGCAGAAAACATTCAGTACTTC
CDR3aa: CASSDNRAENIQYF
abundance: -
d_gene: -
v_gene: TRBV19
j_gene: TRBJ2-4

CDR3nt: TGTGCCAGCAGCCGGACAGAGAACACTGAAGCTTTCTTT
CDR3aa: CASSRTENTEAFF
abundance: -
d_gene: -
v_gene: TRBV4-2
j_gene: TRBJ1-1

CDR3nt: TGTGCCAGCAGTTTACGGTCGAGCAATCAGCCCCAGCATTTT
CDR3aa: CASSLRSSNQPQHF
abundance: -
d_gene: -
v_gene: TRBV27
j_gene: TRBJ1-5

CDR3nt: TGTGCCAGCAGCTCCACCGAGGTGGTATATCAGCCCCAGCATTTT
CDR3aa: CASSSTEVVYQPQHF
abundance: -
d_gene: -
v_gene: TRBV7-9
j_gene: TRBJ1-5

CDR3nt: TGTGCCAGCAGTCCCGGCGGCGTCCCCTACGAGCAGTACTTC
CDR3aa: CASSPGGVPYEQYF
abundance: -
d_gene: -
v_gene: TRBV7-2
j_gene: TRBJ2-7

CDR3nt: TGTGCCAGCAGCTTACGGGGAAGAGGTAATTCACCCCTCCACTTT
CDR3aa: CASSLRGRGNSPLHF
abundance: -
d_gene: -
v_gene: TRBV11-2
j_gene: TRBJ1-6

CDR3nt: TGTGCCAGCAGCCCGGGACAGTTTTACAATGAGCAGTTCTTC
CDR3aa: CASSPGQFYNEQFF
abundance: -
d_gene: TRBD1
v_gene: TRBV5-4
j_gene: TRBJ2-1

CDR3nt: TGCGCCAGCAGCATAGAGCCCGGACGGGGTAAGAGCTCTGGAAACACCATATATTTT
CDR3aa: CASSIEPGRGKSSGNTIYF
abundance: -
d_gene: -
v_gene: TRBV5-1
j_gene: TRBJ1-3

CDR3nt: TGTGCCAGCAGATCATTTGACAGGGTTTCTGGAAACACCATATATTTT
CDR3aa: CASRSFDRVSGNTIYF
abundance: -
d_gene: TRBD1
v_gene: TRBV28
j_gene: TRBJ1-3

CDR3nt: TGCGCCAGCAGCTTGTCAGCAACTAATGAAAAACTGTTTTTT
CDR3aa: CASSLSATNEKLFF
abundance: -
d_gene: -
v_gene: TRBV5-1
j_gene: TRBJ1-4

CDR3nt: TGTGCCAGCAGTTGGGGGCCGACCTACAATGAGCAGTTCTTC
CDR3aa: CASSWGPTYNEQFF
abundance: -
d_gene: -
v_gene: TRBV6-5
j_gene: TRBJ2-1

CDR3nt: TGTGCCAGCAGTTACTCGCGAGGGTTGGCACTTTACGAGCAGTACTTC
CDR3aa: CASSYSRGLALYEQYF
abundance: few
d_gene: -
v_gene: TRBV6-5
j_gene: TRBJ2-7

CDR3nt: TGTGCCAGCAGGGGACAGGTCGGCAATGAGCAGTTCTTC
CDR3aa: CASRGQVGNEQFF
abundance: few
d_gene: TRBD1
v_gene: TRBV2
j_gene: TRBJ2-1

CDR3nt: TGTGCCAGCAGTTCGCCAGGGTACAATTCACCCCTCCACTTT
CDR3aa: CASSSPGYNSPLHF
abundance: -
d_gene: -
v_gene: TRBV28
j_gene: TRBJ1-6

CDR3nt: TGCGCCAGCAGCTTTGGAGCGGGAGAGACCCAGTACTTC
CDR3aa: CASSFGAGETQYF
abundance: -
d_gene: -
v_gene: TRBV5-1
j_gene: TRBJ2-5

CDR3nt: TGTGCCAGCAGCCCGGACAGACCAACTAATGAAAAACTGTTTTTT
CDR3aa: CASSPDRPTNEKLFF
abundance: -
d_gene: -
v_gene: TRBV4-2
j_gene: TRBJ1-4

CDR3nt: TGTGCCAGCACAGTGAACACTGAAGCTTTCTTT
CDR3aa: CASTVNTEAFF
abundance: few
d_gene: -
v_gene: TRBV2
j_gene: TRBJ1-1

CDR3nt: TGTGCCAGCATCCAGACTGTAGCCAAAAACATTCAGTACTTC
CDR3aa: CASIQTVAKNIQYF
abundance: -
d_gene: -
v_gene: TRBV6-6
j_gene: TRBJ2-4

CDR3nt: TGTGCCAGCAGCTCTATCTCCCTCCCGGGCACCGGGGAGCTGTTTTTT
CDR3aa: CASSSISLPGTGELFF
abundance: few
d_gene: -
v_gene: TRBV7-8
j_gene: TRBJ2-2

CDR3nt: TGTGCCAGCTCTGAGGGAGGCACCGGGGAGCTGTTTTTT
CDR3aa: CASSEGGTGELFF
abundance: once
d_gene: -
v_gene: TRBV7-3
j_gene: TRBJ2-2

CDR3nt: TGCAGCGTTGAAGATCAGTTAACGGGTGGCTACACCTTC
CDR3aa: CSVEDQLTGGYTF
abundance: -
d_gene: -
v_gene: TRBV29-1
j_gene: TRBJ1-2

CDR3nt: TGTGCCAGCAGAAGACTAGTCCACGAGCAGTACTTC
CDR3aa: CASRRLVHEQYF
abundance: -
d_gene: -
v_gene: TRBV2
j_gene: TRBJ2-7

CDR3nt: TGCAGTGCTAGGAACGGGGAGACCCAGTACTTC
CDR3aa: CSARNGETQYF
abundance: few
d_gene: -
v_gene: TRBV20-1
j_gene: TRBJ2-5

CDR3nt: TGTGCCAGCAGACTCGGGAGGAGGGGCCCCTACGAGCAGTACTTC
CDR3aa: CASRLGRRGPYEQYF
abundance: -
d_gene: TRBD2
v_gene: TRBV5-6
j_gene: TRBJ2-7

CDR3nt: TGTGCCAGCAGCTTAGCGTCCGGGGGGCCCGCGAACACCGGGGAGCTGTTTTTT
CDR3aa: CASSLASGGPANTGELFF
abundance: -
d_gene: -
v_gene: TRBV7-6
j_gene: TRBJ2-2

CDR3nt: TGTGCCAGCAGCACCAGGGACAAGGGTCAAGAGACCCAGTACTTC
CDR3aa: CASSTRDKGQETQYF
abundance: -
d_gene: -
v_gene: TRBV7-9
j_gene: TRBJ2-5